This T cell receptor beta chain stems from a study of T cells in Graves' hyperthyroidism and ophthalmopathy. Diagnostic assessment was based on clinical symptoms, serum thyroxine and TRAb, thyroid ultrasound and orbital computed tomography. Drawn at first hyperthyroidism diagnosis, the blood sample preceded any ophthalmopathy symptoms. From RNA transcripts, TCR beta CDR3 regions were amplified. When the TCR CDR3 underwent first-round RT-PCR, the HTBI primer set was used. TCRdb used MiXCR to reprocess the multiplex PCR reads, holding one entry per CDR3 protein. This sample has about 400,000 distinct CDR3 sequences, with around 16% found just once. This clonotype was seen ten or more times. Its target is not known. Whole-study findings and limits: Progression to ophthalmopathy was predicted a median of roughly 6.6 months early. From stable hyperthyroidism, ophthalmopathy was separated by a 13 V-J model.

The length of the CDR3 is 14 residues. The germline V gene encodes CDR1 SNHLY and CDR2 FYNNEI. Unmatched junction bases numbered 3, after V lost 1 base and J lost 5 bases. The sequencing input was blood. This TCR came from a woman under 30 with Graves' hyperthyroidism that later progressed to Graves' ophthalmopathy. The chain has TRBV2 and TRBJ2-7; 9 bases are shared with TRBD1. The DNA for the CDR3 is TGTGCCAGCAGTGAAGACAGGGGGCACAACGAGCAGTACTTC. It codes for CASSEDRGHNEQYF.